The rows below give T cell receptor beta chains drawn from one sample of a study of monozygotic twins with inflammatory bowel disease. TCRdb re-called the 5' RACE reads and catalogs CDR3 proteins one per entry, DNA excluded. Recorded for this sample: 150,000 to 200,000 distinct CDR3 sequences. Sequences were obtained from blood. These receptors all stem from a human donor with ulcerative colitis or Crohn's disease, or a healthy co-twin of an affected twin (not recorded which). CDR3s include the opening cysteine and the closing phenylalanine or tryptophan. Fields, in order: V gene, J gene, CDR3 protein.

TRBV12-3/TRBV12-4,TRBJ2-2,CASSLAQGFAGELFF
TRBV30,TRBJ1-6,CAWSLQGASPLHF
TRBV5-1,TRBJ1-1,CASSLPRTGPQMDTEAFF
TRBV7-9,TRBJ1-2,CASSLVGAAPYGYTF
TRBV24-1,TRBJ2-1,CATSVSGPYNEQFF
TRBV5-1,TRBJ2-7,CASSLEHPRTYEQYF
TRBV20-1,TRBJ1-2,CSARALVWTGNYGYTF
TRBV6-1,TRBJ1-5,CASSDRGSNQPQHF
TRBV20-1,TRBJ2-7,CSAPTGSPWYEQYF
TRBV4-1,TRBJ1-2,CASSQEAANYGYTF
TRBV7-9,TRBJ2-1,CASSLGVGIEQFF
TRBV14,TRBJ1-1,CASSQRTGLMNTEAFF
TRBV15,TRBJ2-3,CATREGTSARTDTQYF
TRBV7-3,TRBJ2-3,CASSVSSSTDTQYF
TRBV11-2,TRBJ2-4,CASTPFGGQNIQYF
TRBV15,TRBJ1-2,CATSPRGGGADYGYTF
TRBV27,TRBJ2-2,CASSFGGLSTGELFF
TRBV6-5,TRBJ1-2,CASSYSGGTYGYTF
TRBV20-1,TRBJ2-1,CSALRIAGGLSSYNEQFF
TRBV12-3/TRBV12-4,TRBJ2-7,CASSLWVREQYF
TRBV15,TRBJ1-5,CATSRDGVRPQHF
TRBV27,TRBJ2-3,CASSLRTSGRDTQYF
TRBV7-9,TRBJ1-2,CASSSTKANYGYTF
TRBV5-1,TRBJ2-2,CASRAQGRAGTGELFF